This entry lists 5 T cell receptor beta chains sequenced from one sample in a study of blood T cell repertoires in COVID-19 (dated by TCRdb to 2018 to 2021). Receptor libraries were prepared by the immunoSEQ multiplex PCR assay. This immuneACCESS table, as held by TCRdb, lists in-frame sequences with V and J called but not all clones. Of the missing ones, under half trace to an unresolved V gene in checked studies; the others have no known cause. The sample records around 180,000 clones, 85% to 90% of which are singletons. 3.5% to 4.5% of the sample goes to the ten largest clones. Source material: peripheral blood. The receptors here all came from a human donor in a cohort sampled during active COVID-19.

In DNA form, the CDR3 reads TGCGCCAGCAGCTCCGGGACTAGTGGGGAGACCCAGTACTTC. This translates into CASSSGTSGETQYF. The gene calls are TRBV5-1 and TRBJ2-5; 8 positions agree with TRBD2. The V gene end was trimmed by 3 bases and the J gene end by 5 bases; junction bases not matched to a gene: 6. Germline CDR1 reads SGHRS; CDR2 reads YFSETQ. The CDR3 extends over 14 amino acids.

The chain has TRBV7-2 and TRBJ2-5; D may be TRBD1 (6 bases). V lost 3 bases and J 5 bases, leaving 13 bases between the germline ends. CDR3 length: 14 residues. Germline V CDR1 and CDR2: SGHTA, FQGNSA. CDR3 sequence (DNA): TGTGCCAGCAGCTTCTGGGGGCCGTCGGAGACCCAGTACTTC. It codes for CASSFWGPSETQYF. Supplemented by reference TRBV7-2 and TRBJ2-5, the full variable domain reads GAGVSQSPSNKVTEKGKDVELRCDPISGHTALYWYRQSLGQGLEFLIYFQGNSAPDKSGLPSDRFSAERTGGSVSTLTIQRTQQEDSAVYLCASSFWGPSETQYFGPGTRLLVL.

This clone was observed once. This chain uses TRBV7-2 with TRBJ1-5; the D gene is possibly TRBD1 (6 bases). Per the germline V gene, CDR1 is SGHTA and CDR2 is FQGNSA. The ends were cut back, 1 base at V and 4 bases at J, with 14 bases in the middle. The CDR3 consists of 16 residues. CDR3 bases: TGTGCCAGCAGCTTAGAAGGGGGGGGTCGGAATCAGCCCCAGCATTTT. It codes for CASSLEGGGRNQPQHF.

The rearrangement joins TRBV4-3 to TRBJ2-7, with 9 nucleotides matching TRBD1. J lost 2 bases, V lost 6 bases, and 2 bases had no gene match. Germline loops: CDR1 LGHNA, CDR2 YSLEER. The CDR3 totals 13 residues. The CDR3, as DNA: TGCGCCAGCAGGGGACAGGGAACCTACGAGCAGTACTTC. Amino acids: CASRGQGTYEQYF.

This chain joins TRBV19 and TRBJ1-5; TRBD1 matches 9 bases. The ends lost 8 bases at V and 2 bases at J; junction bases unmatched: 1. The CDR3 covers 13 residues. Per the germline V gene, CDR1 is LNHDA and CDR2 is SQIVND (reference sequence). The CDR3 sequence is CASRQGGNQPQHF. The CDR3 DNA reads TGTGCCAGTCGACAGGGGGGCAATCAGCCCCAGCATTTT.